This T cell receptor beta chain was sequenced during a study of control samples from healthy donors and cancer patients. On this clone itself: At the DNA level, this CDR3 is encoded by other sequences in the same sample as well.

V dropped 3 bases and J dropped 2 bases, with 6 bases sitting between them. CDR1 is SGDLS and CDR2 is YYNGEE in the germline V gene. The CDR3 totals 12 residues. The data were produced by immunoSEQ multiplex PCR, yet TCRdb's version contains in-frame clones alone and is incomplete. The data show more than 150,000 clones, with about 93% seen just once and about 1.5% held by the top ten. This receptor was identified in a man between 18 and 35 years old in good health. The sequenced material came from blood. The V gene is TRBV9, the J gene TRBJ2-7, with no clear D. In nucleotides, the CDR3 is TGTGCCAGCAGCGCAGATCCCTACGAGCAGTACTTC. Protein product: CASSADPYEQYF.